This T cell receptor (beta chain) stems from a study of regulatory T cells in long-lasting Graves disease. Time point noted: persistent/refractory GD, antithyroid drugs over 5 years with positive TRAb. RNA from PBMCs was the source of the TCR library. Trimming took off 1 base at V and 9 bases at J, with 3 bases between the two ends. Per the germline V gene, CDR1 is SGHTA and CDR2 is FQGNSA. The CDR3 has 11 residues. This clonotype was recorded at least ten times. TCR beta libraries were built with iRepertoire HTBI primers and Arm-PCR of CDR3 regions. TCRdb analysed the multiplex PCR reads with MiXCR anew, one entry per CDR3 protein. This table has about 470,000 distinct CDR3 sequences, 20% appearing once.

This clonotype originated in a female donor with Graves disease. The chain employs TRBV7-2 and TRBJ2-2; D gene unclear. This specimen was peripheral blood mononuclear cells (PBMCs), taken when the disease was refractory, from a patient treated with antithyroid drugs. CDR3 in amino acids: CASSLEWELFF. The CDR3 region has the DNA TGTGCCAGCAGCTTAGAGTGGGAGCTGTTTTTT.